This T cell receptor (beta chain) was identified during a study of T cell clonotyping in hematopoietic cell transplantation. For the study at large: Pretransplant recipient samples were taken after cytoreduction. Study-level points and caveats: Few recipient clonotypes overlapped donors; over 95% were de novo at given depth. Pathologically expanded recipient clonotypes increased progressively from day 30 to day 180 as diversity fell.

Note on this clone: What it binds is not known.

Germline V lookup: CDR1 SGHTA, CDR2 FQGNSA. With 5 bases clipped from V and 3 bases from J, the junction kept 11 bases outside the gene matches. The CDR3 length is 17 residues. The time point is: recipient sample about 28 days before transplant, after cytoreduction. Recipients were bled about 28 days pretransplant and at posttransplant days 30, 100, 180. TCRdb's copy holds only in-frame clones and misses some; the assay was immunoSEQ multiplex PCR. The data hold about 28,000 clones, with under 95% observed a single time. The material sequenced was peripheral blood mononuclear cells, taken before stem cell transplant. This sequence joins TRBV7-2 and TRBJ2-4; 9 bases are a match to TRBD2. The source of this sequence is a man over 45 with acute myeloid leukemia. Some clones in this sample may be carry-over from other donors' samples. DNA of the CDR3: TGTGCCAGCAGCCCCCCTATAGCGGGGGTTAGCAAAAACATTCAGTACTTC. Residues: CASSPPIAGVSKNIQYF.